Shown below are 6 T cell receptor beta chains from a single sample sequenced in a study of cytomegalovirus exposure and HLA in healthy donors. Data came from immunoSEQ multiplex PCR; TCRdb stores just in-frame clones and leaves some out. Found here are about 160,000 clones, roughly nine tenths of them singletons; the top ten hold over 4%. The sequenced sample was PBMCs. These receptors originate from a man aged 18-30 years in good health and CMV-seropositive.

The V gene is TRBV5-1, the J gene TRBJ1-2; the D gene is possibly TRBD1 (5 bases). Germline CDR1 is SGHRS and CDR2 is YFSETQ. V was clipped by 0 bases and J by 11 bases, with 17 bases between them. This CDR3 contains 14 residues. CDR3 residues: CASSLGSPGLVYTF. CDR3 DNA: TGCGCCAGCAGCTTGGGTTCACCGGGACTGGTTTACACCTTC.

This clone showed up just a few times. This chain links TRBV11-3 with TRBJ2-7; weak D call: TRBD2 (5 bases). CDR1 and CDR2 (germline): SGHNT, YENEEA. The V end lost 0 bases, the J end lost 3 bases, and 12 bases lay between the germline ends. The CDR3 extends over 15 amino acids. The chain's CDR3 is CASSLDPSGFYEQYF. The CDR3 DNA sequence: TGTGCCAGCAGCTTAGATCCGTCGGGATTCTACGAGCAGTACTTC.

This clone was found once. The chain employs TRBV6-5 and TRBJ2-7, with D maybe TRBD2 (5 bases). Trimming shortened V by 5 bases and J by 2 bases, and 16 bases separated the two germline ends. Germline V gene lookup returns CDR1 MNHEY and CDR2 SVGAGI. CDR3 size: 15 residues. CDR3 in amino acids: CASSKLGVGAYEQYF. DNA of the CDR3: TGTGCCAGCAGTAAACTAGGAGTGGGTGCCTACGAGCAGTACTTC.

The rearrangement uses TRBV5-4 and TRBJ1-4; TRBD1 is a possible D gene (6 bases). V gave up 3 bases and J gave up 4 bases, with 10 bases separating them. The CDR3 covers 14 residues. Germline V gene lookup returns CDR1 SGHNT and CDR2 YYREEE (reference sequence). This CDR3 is CASSSDRHNEKLFF. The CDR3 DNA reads TGTGCCAGCAGCTCCGACAGGCATAATGAAAAACTGTTTTTT.

The CDR3 nucleotides are TGTGCCATCCCTAGGACAGGGGGCCTCGCGAACACCGGGGAGCTGTTTTTT. Translation: CAIPRTGGLANTGELFF. The rearrangement uses TRBV10-3 and TRBJ2-2, with 11 bases that match TRBD1. V trimming: 8 bases; J trimming: 0 bases; junction bases outside the gene matches: 8. This CDR3 has 17 amino acids. Germline lookup yields CDR1 ENHRY and CDR2 SYGVKD.

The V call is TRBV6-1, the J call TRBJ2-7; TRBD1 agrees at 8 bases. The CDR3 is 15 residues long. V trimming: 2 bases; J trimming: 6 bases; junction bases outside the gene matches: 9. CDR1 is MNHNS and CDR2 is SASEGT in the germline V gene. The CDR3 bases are TGTGCCAGCAGTGAACAGGGACAGGCAACTGGCGAGCAGTACTTC. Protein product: CASSEQGQATGEQYF.